The TCR beta chain described here comes from a study of blood T cells in healthy people across ages. Study as a whole: Roughly one uniquely barcoded beta molecule per two T cells was captured.

Together with a sample-barcoded 5' primer, a J-beta primer mix was included in a second PCR lasting roughly 6 to 12 cycles. Each TCR beta cDNA got a 12-nucleotide random molecular identifier. Using its own MiXCR run on the 5' RACE reads, TCRdb lists one record per CDR3 protein. There are 550,000 to 650,000 distinct CDR3 sequences in the sample; roughly a quarter occur only once, and over 3.5% lies in the top ten. The same specimen was also included in a second study, on T cells of mothers and their children. As that study records: The study sampled three healthy Caucasian mothers and their six children.

This clonotype was obtained from a boy aged 2 to 10 in good health. The sample was blood.

Here the CDR3 reads CASSRLGGQSEAFF. The CDR3 region has the DNA TGTGCCAGCTCGAGGTTGGGGGGACAGAGTGAAGCTTTCTTT. The rearrangement links TRBV12-3 or TRBV12-4 to TRBJ1-1, with 7 bases identical to TRBD1. The CDR3 is made up of 14 amino acids. Trimming at V came to 8 bases and at J to 7 bases, leaving 13 bases not matched to a gene.